Each of the 12 T cell receptor beta chains below was sequenced from the same sample in a study of cytomegalovirus exposure and HLA in healthy donors. Assay: immunoSEQ multiplex PCR; the TCRdb copy retains only in-frame clones and omits some. In the table there are some 170,000 clones, around four fifths of which are singletons. The specimen sequenced was PBMCs. The receptor source for this set is a man aged 30-40 years in good health and CMV-seropositive.

The chain joins TRBV23-1 to TRBJ2-5; 7 bases fit TRBD1. TRBV23-1 carries the ORF label, with uncertain function. The V segment lost 1 base and the J segment 2 bases; nucleotides outside the gene matches: 16. There are 19 residues in the CDR3. CDR3 DNA: TGCGCCAGCAGTCAATTCCACCCGGGGACGGGGACAGTACAAGAGACCCAGTACTTC. It translates to CASSQFHPGTGTVQETQYF.

This clone came up a few times. The CDR3 here is CASSPDGGQGRYTF. Written as DNA, the CDR3 is TGCGCCAGCAGCCCCGATGGGGGACAGGGGAGATACACCTTC. The genes are TRBV5-1 and TRBJ1-2; 10 nucleotides align to TRBD1. V shed 4 bases, J shed 11 bases, and the junction held 11 bases outside the gene matches. This CDR3 contains 14 residues. CDR1 and CDR2 from the germline V gene are SGHRS and YFSETQ.

The rearrangement joins TRBV14 to TRBJ1-6; a possible D gene is TRBD1 (5 bases). The CDR3 runs to 17 residues. Trimming left V 3 bases short and J 7 bases short, with 19 bases between. Germline-derived CDR1 and CDR2 are SGHDN and FVKESK. The CDR3 DNA sequence: TGTGCCAGCAGCCAGCCTCCGGGAGGGGCGGGGAATTCACCCCTCCACTTT. It translates to CASSQPPGGAGNSPLHF.

The V gene is TRBV6-5, the J gene TRBJ1-6; a possible D gene is TRBD1 (5 bases). This CDR3 contains 15 residues. Germline values: CDR1 MNHEY, CDR2 SVGAGI. Trimming left V 6 bases short and J 5 bases short, with 14 bases between. The CDR3 bases are TGTGCCAGCAGATCGGGGGACCGGGATAATTCACCCCTCCACTTT. Translation: CASRSGDRDNSPLHF.

This clone was observed a single time. J is TRBJ2-4 and V is TRBV4-3; D gene uncertain. The V gene's germline CDR1 is LGHNA and CDR2 YSLEER. Deletions cut 4 bases from V and 1 base from J, with 8 bases between. This CDR3 contains 14 residues. Here the CDR3 DNA reads TGCGCCAGCAGCCCTGAGGCGGCCAAAAACATTCAGTACTTC. This sequence encodes CASSPEAAKNIQYF.

This clone was seen only once. The rearrangement uses TRBV5-1 and TRBJ1-1; 8 positions match TRBD1. Germline-derived CDR1 and CDR2 are SGHRS and YFSETQ. The J segment lost 3 bases and the V segment lost 4 bases, leaving 8 bases of the junction unmatched. This CDR3 is 15 amino acids long. In nucleotides, the CDR3 is TGCGCCAGCAGCCCCCGGACAGGGTGGGACACTGAAGCTTTCTTT. It encodes CASSPRTGWDTEAFF.

The chain couples TRBV6-6 to TRBJ2-1, with D perhaps matching TRBD2 (6 bases). V was cut by 2 bases and J by 6 bases, with 11 bases left in between. CDR3 size: 14 residues. Germline CDR1 is MNHNY and CDR2 is SVGAGI (reference sequence). The CDR3 reads CASSYLGTSNEQFF. Here the CDR3 DNA reads TGTGCCAGCAGTTACCTCGGGACTTCCAATGAGCAGTTCTTC.

The chain has TRBV19 and TRBJ2-4; 13 nucleotides match TRBD2. The CDR3 totals 20 residues. V was pared by 1 base and J by 0 bases, with 9 bases of the junction left unmatched. In germline, CDR1 is LNHDA, CDR2 SQIVND (reference sequence). The CDR3 sequence is CASSIVGLAGFPLAKNIQYF. The CDR3 DNA is TGTGCCAGTAGTATAGTGGGACTAGCGGGGTTCCCGCTAGCCAAAAACATTCAGTACTTC. The whole variable domain, filled in from reference TRBV19 and TRBJ2-4, reads DGGITQSPKYLFRKEGQNVTLSCEQNLNHDAMYWYRQDPGQGLRLIYYSQIVNDFQKGDIAEGYSVSREKKESFPLTVTSAQKNPTAFYLCASSIVGLAGFPLAKNIQYFGAGTRLSVL.

CDR3 nucleotide sequence: TGTGCCAGCAGCGTCTTCGGGGGGGCTAGCTATGGCTACACCTTC. Translated, it gives CASSVFGGASYGYTF. The chain uses TRBV11-2 and TRBJ1-2; D might be TRBD1 (6 bases). Germline V gene lookup returns CDR1 SGHAT and CDR2 FQNNGV. The CDR3 has 15 residues. V shed 5 bases and J shed 4 bases, with 17 bases lying between them.

The rearrangement links TRBV19 to TRBJ1-1, with a possible D match to TRBD1 (5 bases). V dropped 5 bases and J dropped 6 bases, with 16 bases sitting between them. CDR3 length equals 14 residues. Germline V gene data show CDR1 as LNHDA and CDR2 as SQIVND (reference sequence). Written as DNA, the CDR3 is TGTGCCAGTAGTTGGGGCAGGACGTACGCTGAAGCTTTCTTT. As protein: CASSWGRTYAEAFF.

The chain joins TRBV9 to TRBJ2-3; D remains ambiguous. The V end lost 0 bases, the J end lost 0 bases, and 8 bases lay between the germline ends. The V gene's germline CDR1 is SGDLS and CDR2 YYNGEE. CDR3 size: 15 residues. Here the CDR3 DNA reads TGTGCCAGCAGCGTAGAGGCGGCTAGCACAGATACGCAGTATTTT. Translated, it gives CASSVEAASTDTQYF.

Only one count was recorded for this clone. The V gene is TRBV18, the J gene TRBJ2-7; the match to TRBD2 covers 7 bases. J lost 4 bases, V lost 3 bases, and 9 bases had no gene match. The germline V gene encodes CDR1 KGHSH and CDR2 LQKENI. This CDR3 is 15 amino acids long. CDR3 DNA sequence: TGTGCCAGCTCACCGCCTCAGGGACTACCTTACGAGCAGTACTTC. Translation: CASSPPQGLPYEQYF.